This TCR beta chain was obtained from a study of memory CD4+ T cells and cytomegalovirus serostatus. Looking at the study overall: Donors were healthy Belgian adults, under 10 CMV seropositive and some 24 seronegative.

Whole-study findings and limits: Of 150 to 200 reported CMV TCRbeta sequences, under 80 were found in memory CD4+ repertoires.

A remark on this clone: The antigen remains undetermined.

Single viable CD3+CD4+CD8-CD45RO+ cells were sorted as the memory CD4+ T cells. CMV serostatus came from serum IgG against pp150, pp28, p38, p52. Positive selection with CD4 microbeads enriched total CD4+ T cells. Assay used: immunoSEQ multiplex PCR; TCRdb lists only in-frame clones, some missing. The sample holds 55,000 to 60,000 clones; about 81% are singletons and the top ten take roughly 1%. Germline CDR1 reads LNHNV; CDR2 reads YYDKDF (reference sequence). The CDR3 runs 15 residues. V was pared by 3 bases and J by 3 bases, with 14 bases between. This clonotype originated in an adult in good health and CMV-seronegative. The V call is TRBV15, the J call TRBJ1-1; the D gene is possibly TRBD1 (6 bases). Input material: memory CD4+ T cells from blood. The CDR3 sequence is CATSSRAGADTEAFF. CDR3 nucleotides: TGTGCCACCAGCAGCCGTGCAGGGGCGGACACTGAAGCTTTCTTT.